What follows are 26 T cell receptor beta chains derived from one specimen sequenced in a study of blood T cell repertoires in COVID-19. Profiling relied on immunoSEQ multiplex PCR, and the TCRdb table lists in-frame clones only, not all of them. The data contain approximately 110,000 clones, roughly 85% of them singletons. Sequencing used peripheral blood. The receptors originated from a human donor in a cohort sampled during active COVID-19.

This clone was seen a single time. The rearrangement links TRBV6-6 to TRBJ1-4, with D unresolved. Germline-derived CDR1 and CDR2 are MNHNY and SVGAGI (reference sequence). CDR3 size: 14 residues. Trimming stripped 6 bases from V and 5 bases from J, with 13 bases between. As DNA, the CDR3 is TGTGCCAGCAGACTCCAGATGACAAATGAAAAACTGTTTTTT. Translated, it gives CASRLQMTNEKLFF.

Only a few counts were recorded for this clone. The J gene is TRBJ1-2, the V gene TRBV28; TRBD1 matches 7 bases. The germline V gene has CDR1 MDHEN and CDR2 SYDVKM. Trimming at V came to 6 bases and at J to 4 bases, leaving 8 bases not matched to a gene. The CDR3 extends over 14 amino acids. CDR3 loop: CASSPTGYPYGYTF. CDR3 DNA sequence: TGTGCCAGCAGCCCGACAGGGTACCCCTATGGCTACACCTTC.

This chain connects TRBV4-3 to TRBJ2-2; possible D gene TRBD2, 7 bases. The germline gives CDR1 LGHNA, CDR2 YSLEER. This CDR3 comprises 17 residues. Trimming left V 0 bases short and J 3 bases short, with 14 bases between. CDR3 amino acids: CASSQEGGGYDTGELFF. In DNA form, the CDR3 reads TGCGCCAGCAGCCAAGAAGGCGGGGGCTATGACACCGGGGAGCTGTTTTTT.

The chain employs TRBV18 and TRBJ2-7; TRBD2 matches 10 bases. V dropped 6 bases and J dropped 2; count of bases not matched to a gene: 4. CDR3 length: 14 residues. Germline-derived CDR1 and CDR2 are KGHSH and LQKENI. The CDR3 bases are TGTGCCAGCTCGTCTAGCGGGGGTACCTACGAGCAGTACTTC. Its translation: CASSSSGGTYEQYF.

A single count supports this clone. This chain links TRBV9 with TRBJ2-3; 11 positions agree with TRBD2. Germline-derived CDR1 and CDR2 are SGDLS and YYNGEE. This CDR3 has 16 amino acids. Trimming took 0 bases from V and 4 from J; bases not matched to a gene: 4. DNA for the CDR3: TGTGCCAGCAGCGTAGCTAGCGGGGGGATCGCAGATACGCAGTATTTT. This translates into CASSVASGGIADTQYF.

V is TRBV4-1 and J is TRBJ2-2, with 7 positions matching TRBD2. Per germline, CDR1 MGHRA and CDR2 YSYEKL. The CDR3 is made up of 15 amino acids. V was clipped by 5 bases and J by 7 bases; unmatched bases: 10. The DNA for the CDR3 is TGCGCCAGCAGCTCACGGGGAGGGGAGGTCGGGGAGCTGTTTTTT. Amino acid sequence: CASSSRGGEVGELFF.

The chain has TRBV2 and TRBJ1-4; 8 nucleotides align to TRBD1. The CDR3 consists of 13 residues. J gave up 5 bases and V 8 bases, and 4 bases lay outside the gene matches. Per germline, CDR1 SNHLY and CDR2 FYNNEI. The DNA of the CDR3 is TGTGCCAGCTCACAGGGGGTCAATGAAAAACTGTTTTTT. It specifies CASSQGVNEKLFF.

This clone was seen only a few times. V gene TRBV28 combines with J gene TRBJ2-7; D unclear. CDR3 length equals 12 residues. Germline loops: CDR1 MDHEN, CDR2 SYDVKM. Trimming cost V 3 bases and J 2 bases, with 5 bases left between them. For the CDR3, the DNA is TGTGCCAGCAGTTTGGAGCCCTACGAGCAGTACTTC. As protein: CASSLEPYEQYF. Filled out from reference TRBV28 and TRBJ2-7, the complete variable domain reads DVKVTQSSRYLVKRTGEKVFLECVQDMDHENMFWYRQDPGLGLRLIYFSYDVKMKEKGDIPEGYSVSREKKERFSLILESASTNQTSMYLCASSLEPYEQYFGPGTRLTVT.

The table lists this clone with a count of one. The rearrangement uses TRBV27 and TRBJ1-1, with 8 bases aligning to TRBD1. The trim removed 2 bases at V and 3 bases at J, leaving 2 bases unmatched. The length of the CDR3 is 14 residues. The V gene's germline CDR1 is MNHEY and CDR2 SMNVEV (reference sequence). The CDR3 region has the DNA TGTGCCAGCAGTTTAGAGACAGGGGACACTGAAGCTTTCTTT. Translation gives CASSLETGDTEAFF.

The chain couples TRBV11-2 to TRBJ2-5; D may be TRBD1 (6 bases). Trimming stripped 0 bases from V and 9 bases from J, with 8 bases between. This CDR3 spans 12 amino acids. Germline values: CDR1 SGHAT, CDR2 FQNNGV. The CDR3 is CASSLDEGAQYF. The CDR3 DNA is TGTGCCAGCAGCTTAGATGAGGGGGCCCAGTACTTC. The full variable domain, completed using reference TRBV11-2 and TRBJ2-5, is EAGVAQSPRYKIIEKRQSVAFWCNPISGHATLYWYQQILGQGPKLLIQFQNNGVVDDSQLPKDRFSAERLKGVDSTLKIQPAKLEDSAVYLCASSLDEGAQYFGPGTRLLVL.

V is TRBV21-1 and J is TRBJ1-3; TRBD1 is taken as the D call from the table, unchecked against the DNA. TRBV21-1 is a recognized pseudogene. CDR3 length equals 16 residues. As DNA, the CDR3 is TGTGCCAGCAGCAAACCCCCAGGTGGCTCTGGAAACACCATATATTTT. It specifies CASSKPPGGSGNTIYF.

This clone was seen only once. The rearrangement uses TRBV9 and TRBJ1-3; no clear D gene. Germline assignment: CDR1 SGDLS and CDR2 YYNGEE. Trimming took 4 bases from V and 7 from J, leaving 9 bases between them. The CDR3 has 12 amino acids. The CDR3 nucleotides read TGTGCCAGCAGCTCACGGGGTAACACCATATATTTT. This codes for CASSSRGNTIYF.

The chain is built from TRBV7-2 and TRBJ2-3; weak D call: TRBD1 (6 bases). Germline CDR1 SGHTA, CDR2 FQGNSA. The CDR3 is 14 amino acids. V gave up 5 bases and J gave up 2 bases, with 11 bases separating them. CDR3 sequence: CASSLGQSTDTQYF. The CDR3 nucleotides read TGTGCCAGCAGCCTAGGACAGTCCACAGATACGCAGTATTTT.

The genes are TRBV28 and TRBJ2-6; weak D call: TRBD1 (5 bases). The V end was cut by 4 bases, the J end by 0 bases, with 16 bases between. The CDR3 has 18 amino acids. The germline CDR1 and CDR2 sequences are MDHEN and SYDVKM. The CDR3 loop is CASSSLGLGGSGANVLTF. The CDR3 DNA is TGTGCCAGCAGTTCCCTGGGGCTGGGTGGCTCTGGGGCCAACGTCCTGACTTTC.

The chain recombines TRBV19 with TRBJ1-1; D unclear. V lost 6 bases and J 1 base, leaving 9 bases between the germline ends. CDR1 is LNHDA, CDR2 SQIVND, per germline (reference sequence). This CDR3 comprises 13 residues. The CDR3 spells CASSTRRNTEAFF. The CDR3 DNA reads TGTGCCAGTAGCACTCGCCGGAACACTGAAGCTTTCTTT.

This clone was detected only a few times. V is TRBV29-1 and J is TRBJ2-3; no definite D call. This CDR3 contains 14 residues. Germline V gene sequence: CDR1 SQVTM, CDR2 ANQGSEA. Trimming shortened V by 1 base and J by 1 base, and 9 bases separated the two germline ends. The CDR3 sequence: CSVEGVVGTDTQYF. CDR3 bases: TGCAGCGTTGAAGGAGTGGTTGGCACAGATACGCAGTATTTT.

V and J are TRBV7-2 and TRBJ2-5; no clear D gene. Germline assignment: CDR1 SGHTA and CDR2 FQGNSA. The CDR3 consists of 14 residues. Trimming removed 5 bases from V and 2 bases from J, with 12 bases in between. This CDR3 is CASSPMADQETQYF. CDR3 in DNA: TGTGCCAGCAGCCCAATGGCTGATCAAGAGACCCAGTACTTC.

This CDR3 is CASSFRPRGEQYF. CDR3 coding DNA: TGTGCCAGCAGTTTTAGGCCCAGGGGCGAGCAGTACTTC. The rearrangement joins TRBV28 to TRBJ2-7; D is possibly TRBD1 (6 bases). The CDR3 spans 13 residues. The V end lost 3 bases, the J end lost 6 bases, and 12 bases lay between the germline ends. Germline CDR1 reads MDHEN; CDR2 reads SYDVKM.

The J gene is TRBJ1-5, the V gene TRBV5-5; 8 bases are a match to TRBD1. Looked up from germline, CDR1 is SGHKS and CDR2 is YYEKEE (reference sequence). V was pared by 4 bases and J by 2 bases, with 8 bases of the junction left unmatched. The CDR3 spans 16 residues. The CDR3 here is CASSLGLGQGNQPQHF. CDR3 in DNA: TGTGCCAGCAGCCTAGGTCTGGGACAGGGCAATCAGCCCCAGCATTTT.

This sequence joins TRBV9 and TRBJ2-3; 9 bases align to TRBD2. Trimming removed 1 base from V and 5 bases from J; junction bases left unmatched: 5. The CDR3 length is 15 residues. Per germline, CDR1 SGDLS and CDR2 YYNGEE. The CDR3 spells CASSVSGGPGDTQYF. The DNA for the CDR3 is TGTGCCAGCAGCGTAAGCGGGGGGCCTGGAGATACGCAGTATTTT. The variable domain in full, with the rest retrieved from reference TRBV9 and TRBJ2-3, is DSGVTQTPKHLITATGQRVTLRCSPRSGDLSVYWYQQSLDQGLQFLIQYYNGEERAKGNILERFSAQQFPDLHSELNLSSLELGDSALYFCASSVSGGPGDTQYFGPGTRLTVL.

The CDR3 sequence is CASSQGYPEDYGYTF. CDR3 DNA sequence: TGCGCCAGCAGCCAAGGGTATCCGGAGGACTATGGCTACACCTTC. The chain joins TRBV4-3 to TRBJ1-2, with D hard to call. The CDR3 consists of 15 residues. Deletions cut 1 base from V and 3 bases from J, with 12 bases between. Germline assignment: CDR1 LGHNA and CDR2 YSLEER.

The chain links TRBV19 to TRBJ2-7; 10 bases are shared with TRBD2. The CDR3 consists of 15 residues. From germline, CDR1 is LNHDA and CDR2 SQIVND (reference sequence). Trimming removed 5 bases from V and 1 base from J; junction bases left unmatched: 5. CDR3 DNA: TGTGCCAGTAGTTCGGGACTAGCGTTTTCCTACGAGCAGTACTTC. It translates to CASSSGLAFSYEQYF.

This clone was found once. The chain links TRBV5-5 to TRBJ2-1; TRBD1 matches at 8 bases. J gave up 9 bases and V 1 base, and 9 bases lay outside the gene matches. CDR3 size: 15 residues. Germline-derived CDR1 and CDR2 are SGHKS and YYEKEE (reference sequence). The CDR3 nucleotides are TGTGCCAGCAGCTTGTTTTGGACAGGGACGGCTGAGCAGTTCTTC. Protein: CASSLFWTGTAEQFF. Looking up the rest from reference TRBV5-5 and TRBJ2-1 gives the full variable domain: DAGVTQSPTHLIKTRGQQVTLRCSPISGHKSVSWYQQVLGQGPQFIFQYYEKEERGRGNFPDRFSARQFPNYSSELNVNALLLGDSALYLCASSLFWTGTAEQFFGPGTRLTVL.

The V call is TRBV6-6, the J call TRBJ2-5; D might be TRBD2 (6 bases). Trimming took off 5 bases at V and 5 bases at J, with 18 bases between the two ends. The length of the CDR3 is 15 residues. The V gene's germline CDR1 is MNHNY and CDR2 SVGAGI (reference sequence). CDR3 bases: TGTGCCAGCAGTAAGATGTGGAGGGAAAGGGAGACCCAGTACTTC. Its translation: CASSKMWRERETQYF.

The chain carries TRBV28 and TRBJ1-2; no definite D call. Germline lookup yields CDR1 MDHEN and CDR2 SYDVKM. Trimming stripped 5 bases from V and 8 bases from J, with 21 bases between. The CDR3 totals 15 residues. CDR3 amino acids: CASSPSPSALNGYTF. The DNA for the CDR3 is TGTGCCAGCAGTCCCAGTCCTTCAGCGTTGAACGGCTACACCTTC.

In the case of this clone: The sample carries other DNA sequences with the same CDR3. This chain links TRBV9 with TRBJ2-7; 9 bases line up with TRBD1. The CDR3 has 14 residues. V shed 3 bases and J 2 bases; nucleotides not matched to a gene: 3. Germline values: CDR1 SGDLS, CDR2 YYNGEE. The CDR3 nucleotides are TGTGCCAGCAGCGCCAGACAGGGGGCCTACGAGCAGTACTTC. It translates to CASSARQGAYEQYF.